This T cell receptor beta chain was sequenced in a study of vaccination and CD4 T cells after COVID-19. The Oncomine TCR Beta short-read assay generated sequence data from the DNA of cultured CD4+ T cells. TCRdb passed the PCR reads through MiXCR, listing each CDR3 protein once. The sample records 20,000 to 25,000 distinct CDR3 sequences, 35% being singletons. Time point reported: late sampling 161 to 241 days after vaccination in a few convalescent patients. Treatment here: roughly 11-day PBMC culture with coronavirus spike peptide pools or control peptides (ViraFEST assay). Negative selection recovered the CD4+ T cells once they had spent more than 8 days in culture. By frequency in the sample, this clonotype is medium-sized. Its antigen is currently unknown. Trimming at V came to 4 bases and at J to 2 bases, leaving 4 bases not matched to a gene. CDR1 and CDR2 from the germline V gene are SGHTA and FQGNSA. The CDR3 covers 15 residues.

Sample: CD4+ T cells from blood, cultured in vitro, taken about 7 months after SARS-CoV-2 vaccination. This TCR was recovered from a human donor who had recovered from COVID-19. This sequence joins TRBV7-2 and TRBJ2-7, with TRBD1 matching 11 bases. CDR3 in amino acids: CASSWRTGGAYEQYF. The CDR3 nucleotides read TGTGCCAGCAGCTGGAGGACAGGGGGCGCCTACGAGCAGTACTTC.